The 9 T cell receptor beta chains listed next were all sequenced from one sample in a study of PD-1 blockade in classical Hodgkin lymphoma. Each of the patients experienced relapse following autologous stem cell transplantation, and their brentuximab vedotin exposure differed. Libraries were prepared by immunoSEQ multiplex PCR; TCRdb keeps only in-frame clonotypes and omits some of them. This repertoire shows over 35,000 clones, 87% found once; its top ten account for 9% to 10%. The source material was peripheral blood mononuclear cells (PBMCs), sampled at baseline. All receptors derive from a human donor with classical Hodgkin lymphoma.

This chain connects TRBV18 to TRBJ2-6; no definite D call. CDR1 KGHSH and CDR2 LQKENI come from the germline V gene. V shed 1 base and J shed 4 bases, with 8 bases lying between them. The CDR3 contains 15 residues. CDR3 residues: CASSPLESGANVLTF. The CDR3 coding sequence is TGTGCCAGCTCACCACTGGAATCCGGGGCCAACGTCCTGACTTTC.

The CDR3, as DNA: TGCGCCAGCAGCCAAGAGACTAGCGGGGGGGATACGCAGTATTTT. Protein: CASSQETSGGDTQYF. The chain is built from TRBV4-3 and TRBJ2-3, with 13 positions matching TRBD2. The CDR3 is made up of 15 amino acids. The trim removed 0 bases at V and 6 bases at J, leaving 0 bases unmatched. Germline CDR1 and CDR2: LGHNA and YSLEER.

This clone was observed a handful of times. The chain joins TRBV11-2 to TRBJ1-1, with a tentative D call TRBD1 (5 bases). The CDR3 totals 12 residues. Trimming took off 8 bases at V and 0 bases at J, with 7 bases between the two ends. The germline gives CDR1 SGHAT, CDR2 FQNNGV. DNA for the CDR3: TGTGCCAGCCGGGGGGTGAACACTGAAGCTTTCTTT. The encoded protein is CASRGVNTEAFF.

DNA for the CDR3: TGTGCCAGCAGCTTATGGGGACAGATTCATGGGGAGACCCAGTACTTC. Its protein is CASSLWGQIHGETQYF. The rearrangement joins TRBV7-9 to TRBJ2-5; 7 nucleotides align to TRBD1. The CDR3 covers 16 residues. Germline lookup yields CDR1 SEHNR and CDR2 FQNEAQ (reference sequence). V shed 2 bases and J 5 bases; nucleotides not matched to a gene: 11.

The CDR3: CASSLDPRHRSYEQYF. The CDR3 DNA sequence: TGTGCCAGCAGCTTAGACCCCAGGCACAGATCCTACGAGCAGTACTTC. The gene calls are TRBV11-2 and TRBJ2-7, with unresolved D. The length of the CDR3 is 16 residues. V was pared by 0 bases and J by 1 base, with 13 bases between. In germline, CDR1 is SGHAT, CDR2 FQNNGV.

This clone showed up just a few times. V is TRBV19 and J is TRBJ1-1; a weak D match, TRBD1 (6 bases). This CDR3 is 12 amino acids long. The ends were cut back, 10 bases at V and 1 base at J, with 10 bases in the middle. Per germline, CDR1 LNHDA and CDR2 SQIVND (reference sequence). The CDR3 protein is CATGTRNTEAFF. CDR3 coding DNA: TGTGCCACAGGGACAAGGAACACTGAAGCTTTCTTT. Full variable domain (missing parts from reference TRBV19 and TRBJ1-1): DGGITQSPKYLFRKEGQNVTLSCEQNLNHDAMYWYRQDPGQGLRLIYYSQIVNDFQKGDIAEGYSVSREKKESFPLTVTSAQKNPTAFYLCATGTRNTEAFFGQGTRLTVV.

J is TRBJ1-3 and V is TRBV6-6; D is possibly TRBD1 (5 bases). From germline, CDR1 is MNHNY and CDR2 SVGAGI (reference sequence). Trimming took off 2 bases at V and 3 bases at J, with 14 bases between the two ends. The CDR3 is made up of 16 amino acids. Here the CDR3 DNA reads TGTGCCAGCAGTTACGCTCCGGGGGTAAATGGAAACACCATATATTTT. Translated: CASSYAPGVNGNTIYF.

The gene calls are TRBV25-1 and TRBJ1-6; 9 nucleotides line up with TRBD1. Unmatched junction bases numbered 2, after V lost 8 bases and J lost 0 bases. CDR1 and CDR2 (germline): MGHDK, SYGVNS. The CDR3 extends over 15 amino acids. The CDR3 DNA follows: TGTGCCAGCTCGACAGGGGGCTCCTATAATTCACCCCTCCACTTT. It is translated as CASSTGGSYNSPLHF.

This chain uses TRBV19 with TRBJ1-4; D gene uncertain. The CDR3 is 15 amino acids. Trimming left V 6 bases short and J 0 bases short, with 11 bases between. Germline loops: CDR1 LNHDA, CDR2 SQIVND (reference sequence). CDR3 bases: TGTGCCAGTAGATCCCTCGACGCAACTAATGAAAAACTGTTTTTT. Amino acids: CASRSLDATNEKLFF.